The present TCR beta chain was sequenced within a study of T cells in Graves' hyperthyroidism and ophthalmopathy (dated by TCRdb to between 2018 and 2021). Background for the entire study: Peripheral blood was collected at initial diagnosis, before any treatment. A discovery cohort of around 98 patients, 43 with Graves' ophthalmopathy and 57 with stable Graves' hyperthyroidism, was used to find distinguishing TCR V-J signatures. Prospective prediction of ophthalmopathy was tested in an independent validation cohort of 18 to 20 hyperthyroidism patients and 17 patients who later progressed to ophthalmopathy. The roughly 91 discovery patients were randomly divided into training and test sets at a 7:3 ratio. Thyroid tissue and blood T-cell repertoires from more than five Graves' hyperthyroidism patients were also compared in the study. After sampling, hyperthyroidism patients received methimazole starting at 30 mg daily, and ophthalmopathy patients received high-dose intravenous methylprednisolone. The paper describes TCR Vbeta CDR3 sequencing of 135 peripheral blood samples, made up of approximately 40 ophthalmopathy patients, approximately 73 hyperthyroidism patients and 17 progressor patients.

Sequences LGHDT (CDR1) and YNNKEL (CDR2) are obtained from the germline V gene (reference sequence). Counted from cysteine to phenylalanine, this CDR3 has 17 amino acids. Only the CDR3 DNA stays, 51 bases, in frame from base 1. V ends up 2 bases short and J 6 bases short, with an unmatched junction base count of 9. This clonotype was counted ten times or more. This receptor's antigen is unknown. The input lacks base qualities; no much larger clone sits a single base away. Moderately to severely active disease, a Clinical Activity Score of at least 3, a NOSPECS grade of at least 4, and a duration under 3 months were present in ophthalmopathy patients. The study excluded patients with uncontrolled infections, other autoimmune diseases, pregnancy or lactation. Diagnoses were based on clinical symptoms, serum thyroxine and TRAb, thyroid ultrasound and orbital computed tomography. PBMCs were isolated from 10 ml of fresh peripheral blood by Ficoll-Paque density gradient centrifugation. Trizol reagent was used to extract total RNA, and RNA quality was then checked on an Agilent 2100 Bioanalyzer.

Beyond this particular receptor, the publication reports: A model built on a 13 V-J signature distinguished ophthalmopathy from stable hyperthyroidism, reaching 85% to 90% sensitivity and around 82% specificity in cross-validation and 80%/75% in testing. In validation, the model predicted progression to ophthalmopathy with 60% to 71% sensitivity and about 73% specificity, a median of about 6.7 months before onset. Blood samples also contained most of the expanded thyroid clonotypes (frequency above 0.001), which suggests that blood repertoires may reflect thyroid immune responses. Sample size was not statistically predetermined, and blinding of investigators to group allocation was not performed.

The TCR beta CDR3 regions were amplified from the RNA transcripts. The first round of RT-PCR for the TCR CDR3 was performed with the HTBI primer set and the Qiagen OneStep RT-PCR kit. Libraries were constructed in a second round of multiplex PCR, after which size selection and purification were performed. Paired-end sequencing of the libraries was performed with 100 bp reads on an Illumina HiSeq2000. Per the original workflow: SOAPnuke was used to process the raw data, with reads discarded if the reads contained adapters or uncalled bases, had a mean Phred below 15, or lacked an exact constant-primer or identifier match. COPE v1.2.5 was used to merge the high-quality paired reads, and each unique nucleotide sequence was defined as a clonotype. MiTCR v1.1 was used to align clonotypes to the IMGT TRBV, TRBD and TRBJ reference segments. The analysis included only V-J combinations with a frequency above 0.0001, which together covered over 98% of the repertoires. A TCS score was defined as the ratio of F50 (clonal expansion) to E x V (chaos), with BLOSUM62-based TCRdist applied between CDR3 peptides within each V-J. Welch's t-statistics and random forest reduced 500 to 550 V-J features to about 12, which were used in a naive Bayes classifier (R e1071). TCRdb applied fastp at Q25 and MiXCR to the public reads, then kept only in-frame beta chains. CDR3 protein duplicates are merged, each entry listing the most common genes and DNA. These V and J calls rely on TCRdb rather than the paper's analysis. The table for this sample lists roughly 400,000 distinct CDR3 sequences; over 13% of them were counted only once. The ten largest make up 25% to 30% of the sample.

The chain joins TRBV3-1 to TRBJ2-7; 14 of the junction bases match TRBD2. This sequence originates from a man between 50 and 59 years old with Graves' ophthalmopathy. The sequenced material came from blood. In nucleotide form, the sequence is TGTGCCAGCAGCCAAACACCGGGACTAGCGGGAGTAAGCGAGCAGTACTTC. This codes for CASSQTPGLAGVSEQYF.